The following is a TCR beta chain sequence with its context. This clonotype is described as medium-sized (0.01 to 0.1%). This clone's antigen is unknown. No qualities accompany the bases; no much larger clone lies one base away. Genomic DNA extracted from peripheral blood, rather than sorted cells or RNA, was used as the source for amplification of TCR beta rearrangements. This sample is part of a study of T cell repertoires in aging, cancer and after chemotherapy (dated by TCRdb to between 2019 and 2020). Regarding the study in general: Donors were distributed across six age groups ranging from 30 or younger to 70 or older, with at least three individuals included per group. Paired pre- and post-chemotherapy samples in the hematological group came from chronic lymphocytic leukemia patients treated with fludarabine- or bendamustine-based regimens. In total, the full dataset held about 9.5 million TCR reads. To look at immunoaging and at how T cells reconstitute after chemotherapy, the study profiled TCR beta repertoires in peripheral blood from both healthy donors and cancer patients. Alongside 95 healthy donors serving as a reference group, the cohort included roughly 220 cancer patients, of whom roughly 92 had hematological cancers and 110 to 140 had solid cancers.

The research as a whole found: Untreated patients with hematological or solid cancers showed significantly lower blood TCR diversity and higher clonality than age-matched healthy donors. In both cancer cohorts, the median generation probability rose over the chemotherapy interval, which suggests that the repertoire was reconstituted through rebound thymic output. Lymphoid organ infiltration was present in hematological cancer patients, and this infiltration may itself impair thymic emigration or peripheral T cell expansion. In healthy donors, the drop in TCR diversity with age came mainly from a loss of richness, whereas in cancer patients a loss of evenness also played a part. It was noted by the authors that conclusions about immunological memory after chemotherapy cannot be drawn from the repertoire data.

Trimming leaves V shorter by 7 bases and J shorter by 3 bases, with the junction holding 7 bases beyond the gene matches. The germline V gene sets CDR1 to MNHNS and CDR2 to SASEGT. The CDR3 runs 14 amino acids, cysteine and phenylalanine included. The kept DNA is CDR3 alone, 42 bases in frame from the first base. Rearranged TRB sequences spanning V, D and J segments were amplified by multiplex touch-down PCR using a mixed TRB-A/B primer pool. Two consecutive PCR reactions with Phusion HS II polymerase added Illumina adapters and sample indices to the amplicons. The amplicons were purified from gel with the NucleoSpin Gel and PCR Clean-up kit and then assessed with Qubit and an Agilent 2100 Bioanalyzer. Sequencing of libraries was carried out on an Illumina MiSeq in 600-cycle, single-indexed, paired-end runs. Turning to the authors' computational methods: TRB sequences were processed with MiXCR versions 2.12 and 3.0.5. Each unique CDR3 nucleotide sequence was counted as one clone, and only productive sequences with at least two reads were retained. The repertoire metrics were Shannon diversity, evenness, clonality (calculated as one minus evenness), and diversity profiles parameterized by alpha from 0 to 5. The IGoR algorithm was used to calculate generation probabilities for clones in the paired samples taken before and after chemotherapy. TCRdb passed the public sequencing reads through fastp at Q25 and MiXCR, retaining productive beta sequences. Rows are unified per CDR3 protein, each entry keeping the most common DNA and genes. These V and J calls originate from TCRdb's pipeline instead of the authors' own analysis. The sample data list 8,500 to 9,500 distinct CDR3 sequences, and 23% of these were observed just once. The ten most abundant clones make up about 13% of the sample.

Sequencing was carried out using blood. The rearrangement joined TRBV6-1 to TRBJ2-7; 9 junctional bases match TRBD1. This receptor was taken from a human donor with a blood cancer. The donor label of this sample is uncertain. CDR3 loop: CASTPNRGLYEQYF. The nucleotides read TGTGCCAGCACCCCAAACAGGGGGCTCTACGAGCAGTACTTC.